The 21 T cell receptor beta chains below were found in one sample sequenced in a study of cytomegalovirus exposure and HLA in healthy donors. The PCR had 60 Vbeta and 13 Jbeta primers. Measured with immunoSEQ multiplex PCR; TCRdb has only the in-frame clones, and not every one. The table includes roughly 120,000 clones, around 86% detected once. Sequencing was performed on PBMCs. These receptors all come from a woman aged 25 to 39 in good health and CMV-seronegative.

The CDR3 nucleotides are TGTGCCAGCAGCACTGGGGACAGGGACTACGAGCAGTACTTC. Protein sequence: CASSTGDRDYEQYF. This chain connects TRBV6-5 to TRBJ2-7; 9 bases fit TRBD1. The CDR3 is 14 residues long. Germline V gene data show CDR1 as MNHEY and CDR2 as SVGAGI. V shed 6 bases and J 3 bases; nucleotides not matched to a gene: 6.

The chain joins TRBV10-2 to TRBJ2-1; 8 bases agree with TRBD2. From germline, CDR1 is WSHSY and CDR2 SAAADI. The CDR3 contains 14 residues. V shed 4 bases and J 2 bases; nucleotides not matched to a gene: 1. CDR3 protein: CASSVSGAYNEQFF. The CDR3 region has the DNA TGCGCCAGCAGTGTTAGCGGGGCCTACAATGAGCAGTTCTTC.

The V call is TRBV7-2, the J call TRBJ2-1, with 9 nucleotides matching TRBD2. Trimming cost V 4 bases and J 3 bases; bases outside gene matches: 10. CDR1 SGHTA and CDR2 FQGNSA come from the germline V gene. This CDR3 comprises 17 residues. CDR3 sequence reads: CASSSLLAGDNYNEQFF. The CDR3 coding sequence is TGTGCCAGCAGCTCATTATTAGCGGGAGATAACTACAATGAGCAGTTCTTC.

This chain connects TRBV7-9 to TRBJ2-7, with D tentatively TRBD1 (6 bases). The CDR3 loop spans 15 amino acids. The V end lost 8 bases, the J end lost 1 base, and 18 bases lay between the germline ends. Germline CDR1 and CDR2: SEHNR and FQNEAQ (reference sequence). The CDR3 here is CASVPLGQGSYEQYF. The CDR3 DNA reads as TGTGCCAGCGTTCCCTTGGGGCAGGGGTCCTACGAGCAGTACTTC. The entire variable domain, with the rest obtained from reference TRBV7-9 and TRBJ2-7, is as follows: DTGVSQNPRHKITKRGQNVTFRCDPISEHNRLYWYRQTLGQGPEFLTYFQNEAQLEKSRLLSDRFSAERPKGSFSTLEIQRTEQGDSAMYLCASVPLGQGSYEQYFGPGTRLTVT.

The V call is TRBV6-5, the J call TRBJ2-7; no reliable D call. This CDR3 has 14 amino acids. Germline CDR1 is MNHEY and CDR2 is SVGAGI. The V gene lost 2 bases and the J gene lost 2 bases, with 10 bases spanning the gap. Written as DNA, the CDR3 is TGTGCCAGCAGTTACGTGGCGGCTCCCTACGAGCAGTACTTC. Protein sequence: CASSYVAAPYEQYF.

The count of this clone is one. The chain carries TRBV27 and TRBJ1-4; 9 nucleotides align to TRBD1. The CDR3 is made up of 15 amino acids. V shed 3 bases and J 6 bases; nucleotides not matched to a gene: 5. Germline V gene lookup returns CDR1 MNHEY and CDR2 SMNVEV (reference sequence). CDR3 in amino acids: CASSFQDRGHEKLFF. The CDR3 DNA reads TGTGCCAGCAGTTTTCAGGACAGGGGTCATGAAAAACTGTTTTTT.

The chain employs TRBV7-9 and TRBJ2-7; the match to TRBD1 covers 8 bases. CDR1 and CDR2 from the germline V gene are SEHNR and FQNEAQ (reference sequence). V lost 1 base to trimming and J lost 3 bases; unmatched junction nucleotides: 5. CDR3 length: 15 amino acids. The chain's CDR3 is CASSLVAGQGYEQYF. In DNA form, the CDR3 reads TGTGCCAGCAGCTTAGTGGCAGGACAGGGCTACGAGCAGTACTTC. The full variable domain, completed using reference TRBV7-9 and TRBJ2-7, is DTGVSQNPRHKITKRGQNVTFRCDPISEHNRLYWYRQTLGQGPEFLTYFQNEAQLEKSRLLSDRFSAERPKGSFSTLEIQRTEQGDSAMYLCASSLVAGQGYEQYFGPGTRLTVT.

The chain carries TRBV9 and TRBJ2-7, with 8 positions matching TRBD2. The V segment lost 0 bases and the J segment 1 base; nucleotides outside the gene matches: 9. The germline V gene encodes CDR1 SGDLS and CDR2 YYNGEE. The CDR3 contains 17 residues. The CDR3 sequence: CASSVATDLAGSYEQYF. In DNA, the CDR3 is TGTGCCAGCAGCGTAGCTACAGACTTAGCGGGGTCCTACGAGCAGTACTTC.

This clone turned up a few times. J is TRBJ1-2 and V is TRBV7-8; 12 positions match TRBD1. CDR1 is SGHVS, CDR2 FQNEAQ, per germline. J was trimmed by 6 bases and V by 4 bases; bases with no gene match: 6. The CDR3 has 15 amino acids. For the CDR3, the DNA is TGTGCCAGCAGCTCGCCGGGACAGGGGGCGGATGGCTACACCTTC. Encoded protein: CASSSPGQGADGYTF.

This chain connects TRBV5-8 to TRBJ1-1, with D unclear. The V gene lost 3 bases and the J gene lost 1 base, with 7 bases spanning the gap. Germline-derived CDR1 and CDR2 are SGHTS and YDEGEE. The CDR3 extends over 13 amino acids. The CDR3, as DNA: TGTGCCAGCAGCTCCGACAAGAACACTGAAGCTTTCTTT. Translation: CASSSDKNTEAFF.

The sample holds one count of this clone. The V and J genes are TRBV27 and TRBJ2-7; the match to TRBD2 covers 12 bases. The CDR3 is 17 amino acids. Germline V gene data show CDR1 as MNHEY and CDR2 as SMNVEV (reference sequence). Trimming took 2 bases from V and 2 from J; bases not matched to a gene: 7. This CDR3 reads CASSLIIPSGRAYEQYF. CDR3 nucleotides: TGTGCCAGCAGTTTAATAATCCCTAGCGGGAGGGCCTACGAGCAGTACTTC.

The chain recombines TRBV4-3 with TRBJ2-1, with D perhaps TRBD2 (5 bases). CDR3 length: 14 amino acids. Germline-derived CDR1 and CDR2 are LGHNA and YSLEER. Between the trimmed V and J ends, which lost 2 bases and 8 bases, there was a span of 13 bases. The CDR3, as DNA: TGCGCCAGCAGCCAACGGATTGGGGAGTATGAGCAGTTCTTC. Translating it yields CASSQRIGEYEQFF.

The V call is TRBV6-6, the J call TRBJ1-4; TRBD1 might be the D (6 bases). This CDR3 contains 15 residues. With 2 bases removed from V and 8 bases from J, the gap between germline ends came to 15 bases. Germline CDR1 and CDR2: MNHNY and SVGAGI (reference sequence). In nucleotides, the CDR3 is TGTGCCAGCAGTTACAACAGGGACGTGACCGAAAAACTGTTTTTT. Translation gives CASSYNRDVTEKLFF.

J is TRBJ1-2 and V is TRBV7-9; 10 bases are a match to TRBD1. V lost 5 bases to trimming and J lost 5 bases; unmatched junction nucleotides: 5. In germline, CDR1 is SEHNR, CDR2 FQNEAQ (reference sequence). The CDR3 consists of 14 residues. This chain's CDR3 is CASSPDRGHYGYTF. CDR3 bases: TGTGCCAGCAGCCCCGACAGGGGGCATTATGGCTACACCTTC.

The rearrangement uses TRBV5-1 and TRBJ2-1; a possible D gene is TRBD2 (5 bases). CDR1 SGHRS and CDR2 YFSETQ come from the germline V gene. With 4 bases removed from V and 4 bases from J, the gap between germline ends came to 9 bases. The CDR3 contains 13 residues. CDR3 amino acids: CASSLTSYNEQFF. In nucleotides, the CDR3 is TGCGCCAGCAGCCTTACTAGTTACAATGAGCAGTTCTTC.

V usage is TRBV27 and J usage is TRBJ1-4; weak D call: TRBD1 (5 bases). V lost 7 bases to trimming and J lost 5 bases, with 11 bases between them. The germline V gene has CDR1 MNHEY and CDR2 SMNVEV (reference sequence). This CDR3 has 13 residues. The CDR3 DNA reads TGTGCCAGCACCCCCGGGGGGAATGAAAAACTGTTTTTT. Residues: CASTPGGNEKLFF.

V gene TRBV7-2 combines with J gene TRBJ1-1; 7 bases map to TRBD1. The V gene end was trimmed by 1 base and the J gene end by 2 bases; junction bases not matched to a gene: 7. CDR3 size: 16 residues. CDR1 is SGHTA, CDR2 FQGNSA, per germline. CDR3 amino acids: CASSLVSRGRNTEAFF. CDR3 sequence (DNA): TGTGCCAGCAGCTTAGTATCGAGGGGGCGAAACACTGAAGCTTTCTTT.

On this clone: One junction end does not reproduce the germline sequence, and a read error may be involved. The CDR3 sequence is CASSPTLQGTDTQYF. The CDR3 nucleotides read TGTGCTAGCAGCCCCACCCTACAGGGCACAGATACGCAGTATTTT. V usage is TRBV7-7 and J usage is TRBJ2-3, with D possibly TRBD1 on 5 matching bases. The CDR3 extends over 15 amino acids. Looked up from germline, CDR1 is SSHAT and CDR2 is FNYEAQ (reference sequence).

The chain has TRBV2 and TRBJ2-1; TRBD1 aligns across 8 bases. Germline-derived CDR1 and CDR2 are SNHLY and FYNNEI. CDR3 length: 12 amino acids. As DNA, the CDR3 is TGTGCAGGAACAGGGGGTTACAATGAGCAGTTCTTC. Translating gives CAGTGGYNEQFF.

This clone appeared a single time. The chain carries TRBV15 and TRBJ1-2; 7 nucleotides line up with TRBD1. The junction had 6 bases not matched to a gene; V was cut back by 3 bases and J by 2 bases. The CDR3 is made up of 15 amino acids. Germline V gene lookup returns CDR1 LNHNV and CDR2 YYDKDF (reference sequence). The CDR3 sequence is CATSSGLGQNYGYTF. The DNA of the CDR3 is TGTGCCACCAGCAGTGGGTTGGGACAGAACTATGGCTACACCTTC.

The chain is built from TRBV7-9 and TRBJ1-1; TRBD1 matches at 7 bases. Germline V gene lookup returns CDR1 SEHNR and CDR2 FQNEAQ (reference sequence). Unmatched junction bases numbered 6, after V lost 6 bases and J lost 5 bases. This CDR3 is 13 amino acids long. The CDR3 DNA is TGTGCCAGCAGTACAGGGGTAGATACTGAAGCTTTCTTT. Amino acid sequence: CASSTGVDTEAFF.